These 8 T cell receptor beta chains were sequenced from one sample in a study of identical twins. TCRdb re-derived calls from the 5' RACE reads in MiXCR, one entry per CDR3 protein. This sample has 650,000 to 750,000 distinct CDR3 sequences, with over 20% found just once. Another study also made use of these data, one on T cells expressing NK-cell markers.

Sequencing was done on a sample of PBMCs. The receptors shown here come from a woman between 18 and 30 years old in good health.

In this sample, this clonotype turned up a few times. The V gene is TRBV12-3 or TRBV12-4, the J gene TRBJ1-2; the D is unclear. V was clipped by 3 bases and J by 7 bases, with 12 bases between them. The length of the CDR3 is 13 residues. The CDR3 region has the DNA TGTGCCAGCAGTTTGGCGGAAAGGGCTGGCTACACCTTC. Residues: CASSLAERAGYTF.

This clonotype showed up just a few times. The chain joins TRBV12-3 or TRBV12-4 to TRBJ2-2, with 8 nucleotides matching TRBD2. J was trimmed by 4 bases and V by 3 bases; bases with no gene match: 4. The CDR3 loop spans 15 amino acids. The CDR3 is CASSFPGGGTGELFF. CDR3 coding DNA: TGTGCCAGCAGTTTTCCGGGAGGGGGCACCGGGGAGCTGTTTTTT.

This clonotype was seen only a few times. This chain links TRBV20-1 with TRBJ2-7; weak D call: TRBD1 (6 bases). Germline values: CDR1 DFQATT, CDR2 SNEGSKA (reference sequence). V lost 2 bases, J lost 7 bases, and 18 bases lay in between. This CDR3 is 14 amino acids long. DNA of the CDR3: TGCAGTGCTAGACCCAGGCAGGGGTCGTGGGAGCAGTACTTC. This codes for CSARPRQGSWEQYF.

The V and J genes are TRBV11-2 and TRBJ2-1; 11 bases are a match to TRBD2. In germline, CDR1 is SGHAT, CDR2 FQNNGV. With 4 bases clipped from V and 9 bases from J, the junction kept 8 bases outside the gene matches. The CDR3 is 15 residues long. The CDR3 sequence: CASSSRLAGWFEQFF. CDR3 bases: TGTGCCAGCAGCTCCAGACTAGCGGGATGGTTTGAGCAGTTCTTC.

The chain links TRBV20-1 to TRBJ2-1, with D unresolved. V gave up 3 bases and J gave up 9 bases, with 9 bases separating them. Per germline, CDR1 DFQATT and CDR2 SNEGSKA (reference sequence). CDR3 length: 11 amino acids. The CDR3 DNA reads as TGCAGTGCTAGTATTGTCGGTGAGCAGTTCTTC. Amino acids: CSASIVGEQFF.

J is TRBJ2-7 and V is TRBV7-9; a possible D gene is TRBD1 (6 bases). Germline V gene lookup returns CDR1 SEHNR and CDR2 FQNEAQ (reference sequence). The CDR3 runs 14 residues. Trimming cost V 11 bases and J 3 bases, with 20 bases left between them. CDR3 region: CASTSQGLDYEQYF. The DNA of the CDR3 is TGTGCCTCCACTTCGCAGGGGCTAGACTACGAGCAGTACTTC.

This clonotype was seen a handful of times. The genes are TRBV6-5 and TRBJ1-1; perhaps TRBD1 as D (5 bases). In germline, CDR1 is MNHEY, CDR2 SVGAGI. The germline V and J ends were trimmed by 2 bases and 7 bases, with 11 bases remaining between them. The CDR3 has 13 amino acids. The CDR3 loop reads CASSYAGSGEAFF. CDR3 DNA: TGTGCCAGCAGTTACGCAGGGTCGGGTGAAGCTTTCTTT.

This clonotype was counted only a few times. The V gene is TRBV7-2, the J gene TRBJ2-1, with D uncertain. Germline CDR1 is SGHTA and CDR2 is FQGNSA. The CDR3 is made up of 14 amino acids. Deletions cut 10 bases from V and 0 bases from J, with 13 bases between. In nucleotides, the CDR3 is TGTGCCACCGCCCCCGTGAGCTCCTACAATGAGCAGTTCTTC. It translates to CATAPVSSYNEQFF.